This TCR beta chain was retrieved from a study of identifying expanded T cells in peripheral blood. Here immunoSEQ multiplex PCR was the method, and the copy in TCRdb shows in-frame clones only, minus some. Counted here are under 70,000 clones, around 87% occurring once; the ten biggest clones make up around 4.7%. The CDR3 sequence is 12 residues long. V shed 3 bases and J shed 11 bases, with 14 bases lying between them. Germline-derived CDR1 and CDR2 are SGHDT and YYEEEE. Sequencing used blood. The TCR sequence derives from a person aged 18 to 70 in good health. The rearrangement uses TRBV5-6 and TRBJ1-1; TRBD1 is a possible D gene (5 bases). DNA for the CDR3: TGTGCCAGCAGCTATACTGGGGGGGAGGCTTTCTTT. This codes for CASSYTGGEAFF.